Listed here are 2 T cell receptor beta chains from one sample, sequenced in a study of blood T cells in healthy people across ages. It was with a sample-barcoded 5' primer and a J-beta primer mix that a second PCR of roughly 7 to 12 cycles was run. From the 5' RACE reads, TCRdb called clonotypes with MiXCR, one entry per CDR3 protein. The repertoire holds some 710,000 distinct CDR3 sequences, 35% to 60% seen once, with 15% to 20% in the top ten. Sequencing was performed on blood. Receptors were obtained from an elderly man in good health.

In its sample, this clonotype was seen many times. The chain recombines TRBV5-6 with TRBJ2-1, with 8 nucleotides matching TRBD1. This CDR3 contains 15 residues. J lost 7 bases, V lost 2 bases, and 8 bases had no gene match. Germline V CDR1 and CDR2: SGHDT, YYEEEE. The CDR3 protein is CASSFRTGTGNEQFF. The CDR3 region has the DNA TGTGCCAGCAGCTTCAGGACAGGGACAGGTAATGAGCAGTTCTTC.

The rearrangement uses TRBV7-2 and TRBJ1-1; D gene ambiguous. Germline V gene lookup returns CDR1 SGHTA and CDR2 FQGNSA. Between the trimmed V and J ends, which lost 1 base and 0 bases, there was a span of 12 bases. The CDR3 sequence is 16 residues long. This CDR3 reads CASSLGAGLMNTEAFF. For the CDR3, the DNA is TGTGCCAGCAGCTTAGGGGCCGGGCTGATGAACACTGAAGCTTTCTTT.